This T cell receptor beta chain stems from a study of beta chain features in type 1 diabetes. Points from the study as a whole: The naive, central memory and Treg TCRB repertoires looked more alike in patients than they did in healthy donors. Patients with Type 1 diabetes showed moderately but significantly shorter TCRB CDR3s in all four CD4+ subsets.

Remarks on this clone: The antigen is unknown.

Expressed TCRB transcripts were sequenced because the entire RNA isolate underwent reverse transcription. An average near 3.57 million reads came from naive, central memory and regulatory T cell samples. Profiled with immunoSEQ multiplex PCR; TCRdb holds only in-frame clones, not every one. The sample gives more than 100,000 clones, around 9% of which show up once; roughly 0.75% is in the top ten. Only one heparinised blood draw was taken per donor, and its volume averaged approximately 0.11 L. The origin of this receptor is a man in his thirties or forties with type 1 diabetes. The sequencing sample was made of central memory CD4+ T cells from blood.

As DNA, the CDR3 is TGTGCCAGCAGCCAGACTCCTAGCTCTGGAAACACCATATATTTT. Protein: CASSQTPSSGNTIYF. The V gene is TRBV9, the J gene TRBJ1-3; D is undetermined. V lost 4 bases, J lost 0 bases, and 11 bases lay in between. Looked up from germline, CDR1 is SGDLS and CDR2 is YYNGEE. The CDR3 runs 15 residues.